The clone carrying this T cell receptor (beta chain) was observed at least ten times. No antigen is known for it. A single record per CDR3 protein comes from TCRdb applying MiXCR to the PCR reads. The sample contains 40,000 to 45,000 distinct CDR3 sequences, around 21% of which appear only once. This entry belongs to a study of molecular identifiers for immune sequencing clone quantification. The CD8+CD4-CCR7+CD45RA+ phenotype defined the sorted naive CD8 T cells. General study findings and limits: Effector cells kept over 98% of their molecules in clones above 20 RNA copies, while naive cells kept under 1% there.

Germline V gives CDR1 GTSNPN, CDR2 SVGIG (reference sequence). Trimming stripped 0 bases from V and 5 bases from J, with 10 bases between. CDR3 length: 13 amino acids. The genes are TRBV30 and TRBJ2-5; D is unclear. Sequenced sample: naive CD8+ T cells from blood, with Jurkat cell RNA spiked in. Noted subset: FACS-sorted CD8+CD4-CCR7+CD45RA+ naive T cells. This sequence was found in a human donor in good health. Some libraries in this study had Jurkat cell RNA spiked in. The CDR3 region has the DNA TGTGCCTGGAGTGTCCTTAGTGGGGAGACCCAGTACTTC. It codes for CAWSVLSGETQYF.